The T cell receptor beta chain under discussion was sequenced for a study of T cell repertoires in cytomegalovirus infection. CDR1 is SGHTA, CDR2 FQGNSA, per germline. Trimming removed 5 bases at V and 4 bases at J, with 18 bases between. There are 17 residues in the CDR3. This clonotype has just a few counts. TCRdb re-called the reads with MiXCR, one entry per CDR3 protein. The table shows 250,000 to 300,000 distinct CDR3 sequences, with roughly 26% occurring only once. The sequence came from a human donor in good health (CMV status not recorded). Some clones in this sample may be carry-over from other donors' samples. Sequenced material: PBMCs. This rearrangement joins TRBV7-2 to TRBJ2-6; a possible D gene is TRBD2 (6 bases). Here the CDR3 reads CASSALGGASGANVLTF. The CDR3 nucleotides read TGTGCCAGCAGCGCTCTCGGGGGAGCTTCCGGGGCCAACGTCCTGACTTTC.